A single sample gave rise to the 11 T cell receptor beta chains below, sequenced in a study of early T cells in non-severe SARS-CoV-2 infection. Using its own MiXCR run on the 5' RACE reads, TCRdb lists one record per CDR3 protein. The sample has 32,000 or so distinct CDR3 sequences; about 10% are singletons. Sequences were obtained from whole blood. These receptors all stem from an adult who was a healthcare worker with PCR-confirmed SARS-CoV-2 infection or an uninfected control (not recorded which).

This clonotype was recorded at least ten times. The J gene is TRBJ2-2, the V gene TRBV6-2 or TRBV6-3; D call uncertain. From germline, CDR1 is MNHEY and CDR2 SVGEGT. This CDR3 has 16 amino acids. The V gene lost 0 bases and the J gene lost 6 bases, with 14 bases spanning the gap. CDR3 in amino acids: CASSYSSRTGPGELFF. The CDR3 DNA reads as TGTGCCAGCAGTTACTCGTCAAGAACCGGACCCGGGGAGCTGTTTTTT.

The table lists this clonotype with many counts. This rearrangement joins TRBV9 to TRBJ1-5; D might be TRBD1 (6 bases). V shed 5 bases and J shed 5 bases, with 11 bases lying between them. The CDR3 totals 13 residues. Looked up from germline, CDR1 is SGDLS and CDR2 is YYNGEE. The CDR3 sequence is CASSESGDQPQHF. In DNA, the CDR3 is TGTGCCAGCAGTGAGTCAGGGGATCAGCCCCAGCATTTT.

Turning to this clonotype: This sequence may be a read error, since a much larger clone differs from it by one base. The chain has TRBV7-2 and TRBJ1-4; no reliable D call. The CDR3 has 15 residues. The V gene's germline CDR1 is SGHTA and CDR2 FQGNSA. Trimming stripped 5 bases from V and 8 bases from J, with 18 bases between. The CDR3 DNA sequence: TGTGCCAGCAGCATGGGGATAGCCCGGCGGGAAAAACTGTTTTTT. Translation gives CASSMGIARREKLFF.

This clonotype was seen ten or more times. This chain connects TRBV9 to TRBJ1-6; no firm D call. The CDR3 covers 14 residues. Trimming cost V 4 bases and J 9 bases, with 14 bases left between them. The germline gives CDR1 SGDLS, CDR2 YYNGEE. For the CDR3, the DNA is TGTGCCAGCAGCCCGCGAGGTTCGACTTCACCCCTCCACTTT. Residues: CASSPRGSTSPLHF. Together with reference TRBV9 and TRBJ1-6, the CDR3 gives the full variable domain: DSGVTQTPKHLITATGQRVTLRCSPRSGDLSVYWYQQSLDQGLQFLIQYYNGEERAKGNILERFSAQQFPDLHSELNLSSLELGDSALYFCASSPRGSTSPLHFGNGTRLTVT.

The J gene is TRBJ2-5, the V gene TRBV9; D is perhaps TRBD2 (6 bases). V was clipped by 4 bases and J by 2 bases, with 12 bases between them. The CDR3 spans 14 residues. From germline, CDR1 is SGDLS and CDR2 YYNGEE. The CDR3 DNA follows: TGTGCCAGCAGCCTTGGCGGGGAGCAAGAGACCCAGTACTTC. Translating it yields CASSLGGEQETQYF.

Turning to this clonotype: A much larger clone sits a single nucleotide away, making a read error possible. This chain links TRBV4-3 with TRBJ2-7, with no clear D. V was pared by 1 base and J by 6 bases, with 10 bases between. Germline CDR1 and CDR2: LGHNA and YSLEER. This CDR3 contains 13 residues. The CDR3 here is CASSQVHGREQYF. The DNA for the CDR3 is TGCGCCAGCAGCCAAGTTCACGGGCGCGAGCAGTACTTC.

This clonotype came up many times. The chain joins TRBV3-1 to TRBJ2-5; no clear D. This CDR3 region has 13 residues. Germline loops: CDR1 LGHDT, CDR2 YNNKEL (reference sequence). V dropped 1 base and J dropped 1 base, with 4 bases sitting between them. The CDR3 coding sequence is TGTGCCAGCAGCCAAGTGCCCCAAGAGACCCAGTACTTC. Its translation is CASSQVPQETQYF.

This chain joins TRBV5-6 and TRBJ2-1; TRBD2 agrees at 8 bases. V shed 1 base, J shed 12 bases, and the junction held 9 bases outside the gene matches. The CDR3 totals 14 residues. Germline CDR1 and CDR2: SGHDT and YYEEEE. The CDR3 nucleotides read TGTGCCAGCAGCTTGAGGCCTAGCGGGTATGGGCAGTTCTTC. Translation gives CASSLRPSGYGQFF.

In this sample, this clonotype turned up many times. The rearrangement uses TRBV11-2 and TRBJ2-1; 7 bases fit TRBD1. The CDR3 contains 15 residues. Unmatched junction bases numbered 3, after V lost 0 bases and J lost 4 bases. Germline lookup yields CDR1 SGHAT and CDR2 FQNNGV. The CDR3 reads CASSLEGTEYNEQFF. DNA for the CDR3: TGTGCCAGCAGCTTAGAGGGGACAGAATACAATGAGCAGTTCTTC.

This clonotype came up many times. As DNA, the CDR3 is TGTGCCAGCAGCCGACATGGGATTAACCTCTCTGGGGCCAACGTCCTGACTTTC. This encodes CASSRHGINLSGANVLTF. The chain carries TRBV5-8 and TRBJ2-6; D is unclear. Per the germline V gene, CDR1 is SGHTS and CDR2 is YDEGEE. This CDR3 is built from 18 residues. V gave up 4 bases and J gave up 0 bases, with 17 bases separating them.

By sample share, this clonotype is medium-sized. This chain uses TRBV10-2 with TRBJ2-5; D could derive from TRBD1 or TRBD2 (5 bases each). In germline, CDR1 is WSHSY, CDR2 SAAADI. Trimming removed 6 bases from V and 3 bases from J, with 14 bases in between. CDR3 length equals 14 residues. In DNA, the CDR3 is TGCGCCAGCAGGGCCGGGGCAGCCGAAGAGACCCAGTACTTC. Translating it yields CASRAGAAEETQYF.